These T cell receptor beta chains were read from a single sample in a study of technical replicates of blood from a few donors. Here immunoSEQ multiplex PCR was the method, and the copy in TCRdb shows in-frame clones only, minus some. The sample holds 84,000 or so clones, around 93% seen once. What was sequenced was T cells isolated from PBMCs. Receptors originate from a human donor in good health. Each CDR3 is given without its conserved first and last residue. Each record gives: CDR3 protein, CDR3 length, J gene, V gene.

CDR3aa: ASSAAGGGAGELF; len: 13; j_gene: TRBJ2-2; v_gene: TRBV6-5
CDR3aa: ASSPSGREGGYT; len: 12; j_gene: TRBJ1-2; v_gene: TRBV9
CDR3aa: ASSDPRTGPNGYT; len: 13; j_gene: TRBJ1-2; v_gene: TRBV5-4
CDR3aa: ASSVSNRGLREQY; len: 13; j_gene: TRBJ2-7; v_gene: TRBV6-5
CDR3aa: ASNKKLGLDHNEQF; len: 14; j_gene: TRBJ2-1; v_gene: TRBV7-8
CDR3aa: ASSARGGYT; len: 9; j_gene: TRBJ1-2; v_gene: TRBV9
CDR3aa: ASSVSTSGGDTQY; len: 13; j_gene: TRBJ2-3; v_gene: TRBV9
CDR3aa: ASSLGGGYGYT; len: 11; j_gene: TRBJ1-2; v_gene: TRBV7-9
CDR3aa: ASSIGGLGTEAF; len: 12; j_gene: TRBJ1-1; v_gene: TRBV28
CDR3aa: ASSRDRGRIGSYRSGANVLT; len: 20; j_gene: TRBJ2-6; v_gene: TRBV4-2
CDR3aa: ASSLGTRVGGQETQY; len: 15; j_gene: TRBJ2-5; v_gene: TRBV5-4
CDR3aa: ASSEGSGTEAF; len: 11; j_gene: TRBJ1-1; v_gene: TRBV2
CDR3aa: ASSPDRTGGYDEQF; len: 14; j_gene: TRBJ2-1; v_gene: TRBV4-1
CDR3aa: ASSFSTSQPTYEQY; len: 14; j_gene: TRBJ2-7; v_gene: TRBV27